Following are 19 T cell receptor beta chains from one sample sequenced in a study of blood T cell repertoires in COVID-19. Sequenced by immunoSEQ multiplex PCR; TCRdb stores in-frame clones only, minus some. This table has 100,000 to 120,000 clones, around 80% appearing once. The specimen was peripheral blood. The receptor set was obtained from a woman at least 80 years old with acute or convalescent COVID-19.

The chain links TRBV28 to TRBJ1-6; D is unresolved. This CDR3 comprises 17 residues. Germline CDR1 MDHEN, CDR2 SYDVKM. Trimming shortened V by 1 base and J by 1 base, and 11 bases separated the two germline ends. The CDR3 loop reads CASSLSNSGSYNSPLHF. The CDR3 nucleotides are TGTGCCAGCAGTTTATCCAACAGCGGATCCTATAATTCACCCCTCCACTTT.

CDR3 sequence reads: CASSGLAGDLYQETQYF. CDR3 DNA: TGTGCCAGCAGTGGACTAGCGGGAGATTTGTATCAAGAGACCCAGTACTTC. V usage is TRBV28 and J usage is TRBJ2-5; 13 bases agree with TRBD2. This CDR3 contains 17 residues. Trimming cost V 5 bases and J 2 bases; bases outside gene matches: 8. CDR1 is MDHEN, CDR2 SYDVKM, per germline.

V and J are TRBV29-1 and TRBJ2-1, with a tentative D call TRBD2 (6 bases). Per germline, CDR1 SQVTM and CDR2 ANQGSEA. The CDR3 runs to 13 residues. The V gene lost 3 bases and the J gene lost 7 bases, with 13 bases spanning the gap. The CDR3 DNA reads TGCAGCGTTGAGACTAGAAAGTCGAATGAGCAGTTCTTC. The encoded protein is CSVETRKSNEQFF.

This clone was found once. The V and J genes are TRBV5-1 and TRBJ2-1; the match to TRBD2 covers 9 bases. Per the germline V gene, CDR1 is SGHRS and CDR2 is YFSETQ. This CDR3 is 15 amino acids long. Trimming took 0 bases from V and 4 from J; bases not matched to a gene: 2. As DNA, the CDR3 is TGCGCCAGCAGCTTGGAAGCGGGAGGTTACAATGAGCAGTTCTTC. Protein sequence: CASSLEAGGYNEQFF.

V gene TRBV28 combines with J gene TRBJ2-7; 7 bases line up with TRBD1. Germline V gene data show CDR1 as MDHEN and CDR2 as SYDVKM. The CDR3 has 12 amino acids. V shed 10 bases, J shed 5 bases, and the junction held 8 bases outside the gene matches. CDR3 protein: CATSQGENEQYF. The CDR3 coding sequence is TGTGCCACCTCTCAGGGGGAAAACGAGCAGTACTTC.

About this clone: A much more abundant neighbour one base away suggests this may be a read error. The chain has TRBV5-4 and TRBJ2-2, with D possibly being TRBD1 (6 bases). Trimming took off 0 bases at V and 1 base at J, with 7 bases between the two ends. Germline CDR1 reads SGHNT; CDR2 reads YYREEE (reference sequence). CDR3 length: 15 residues. CDR3 in amino acids: CASSLDRVNTGELFF. The CDR3 bases are TGTGCCAGCAGCTTGGACAGGGTGAACACCGGGGAGCTGTTTTTT.

The rearrangement uses TRBV19 and TRBJ2-3; unclear D gene. CDR3 length: 14 residues. Germline loops: CDR1 LNHDA, CDR2 SQIVND (reference sequence). Trimming took off 3 bases at V and 2 bases at J, with 9 bases between the two ends. For the CDR3, the DNA is TGTGCCAGTAGTATTGGGCTTTTCACAGATACGCAGTATTTT. Its protein product is CASSIGLFTDTQYF.

The rearrangement links TRBV2 to TRBJ2-7; 9 positions match TRBD1. Germline-derived CDR1 and CDR2 are SNHLY and FYNNEI. After removal of 11 bases from V and 3 bases from J, the junction contained 11 bases not matched to a gene. This CDR3 spans 14 amino acids. The CDR3 spells CASSGTGTIYEQYV. The CDR3 region has the DNA TGTGCCTCCTCCGGGACAGGGACCATCTACGAGCAGTACGTC.

A few counts support this clone. The chain couples TRBV7-2 to TRBJ1-6; 7 bases agree with TRBD1. The germline V gene encodes CDR1 SGHTA and CDR2 FQGNSA. CDR3 length equals 16 residues. Germline trimming cut 2 bases from V and 4 bases from J; bases unmatched to any gene: 5. The CDR3 is CASSLKGAGYNSPLHF. The DNA of the CDR3 is TGTGCCAGCAGCTTAAAGGGGGCAGGTTATAATTCACCCCTCCACTTT.

The chain uses TRBV18 and TRBJ2-3, with unresolved D. In germline, CDR1 is KGHSH, CDR2 LQKENI. CDR3 length equals 14 residues. With 3 bases removed from V and 0 bases from J, the gap between germline ends came to 7 bases. CDR3 nucleotides: TGTGCCAGCTCACCGGCTCCTAGCACAGATACGCAGTATTTT. This codes for CASSPAPSTDTQYF.

The chain joins TRBV5-1 to TRBJ2-2, with unresolved D. Trimming took 6 bases from V and 4 from J, leaving 13 bases between them. From germline, CDR1 is SGHRS and CDR2 YFSETQ. The length of the CDR3 is 14 residues. CDR3 amino acids: CASTSIAVTGELFF. The CDR3 DNA is TGCGCCAGCACTAGTATAGCAGTCACCGGGGAGCTGTTTTTT.

This chain joins TRBV30 and TRBJ1-1; D is possibly TRBD1 (6 bases). The CDR3 is made up of 13 amino acids. Trimming shortened V by 6 bases and J by 1 base, and 12 bases separated the two germline ends. The germline V gene encodes CDR1 GTSNPN and CDR2 SVGIG (reference sequence). The CDR3 protein is CACVQGQNTEAFF. Here the CDR3 DNA reads TGTGCCTGCGTACAGGGTCAGAACACTGAAGCTTTCTTT. Supplemented by reference TRBV30 and TRBJ1-1, the full variable domain reads SQTIHQWPATLVQPVGSPLSLECTVEGTSNPNLYWYRQAAGRGLQLLFYSVGIGQISSEVPQNLSASRPQDRQFILSSKKLLLSDSGFYLCACVQGQNTEAFFGQGTRLTVV.

The CDR3: CASSQEGANQETQYF. CDR3 DNA sequence: TGCGCCAGCAGCCAAGAAGGGGCAAACCAAGAGACCCAGTACTTC. The chain couples TRBV4-3 to TRBJ2-5; TRBD1 is a possible D gene (5 bases). In germline, CDR1 is LGHNA, CDR2 YSLEER. The CDR3 has 15 amino acids. V gave up 0 bases and J gave up 0 bases, with 8 bases separating them.

This chain joins TRBV6-5 and TRBJ2-5; D is perhaps TRBD2 (5 bases). CDR3 size: 13 residues. Trimming removed 7 bases from V and 3 bases from J, with 12 bases in between. Germline lookup yields CDR1 MNHEY and CDR2 SVGAGI. Here the CDR3 reads CASTDYLKETQYF. The CDR3 DNA sequence: TGTGCCAGCACCGACTACCTCAAAGAGACCCAGTACTTC.

In this sample, this clone turned up once. The CDR3 protein is CASSPWLEGKQYF. The CDR3 nucleotides read TGTGCCAGCAGCCCATGGTTGGAGGGGAAGCAGTACTTC. The rearrangement joins TRBV14 to TRBJ2-7, with D maybe TRBD2 (6 bases). The CDR3 sequence is 13 residues long. V gave up 4 bases and J gave up 8 bases, with 15 bases separating them. Germline values: CDR1 SGHDN, CDR2 FVKESK.

The chain links TRBV10-3 to TRBJ1-1; a possible D gene is TRBD1 (6 bases). Trimming left V 5 bases short and J 4 bases short, with 17 bases between. Germline-derived CDR1 and CDR2 are ENHRY and SYGVKD. The CDR3 totals 15 residues. As DNA, the CDR3 is TGTGCCATCAGTTGGCGACAGGCGGAGAGCACTGAAGCTTTCTTT. Translated, it gives CAISWRQAESTEAFF.

The V call is TRBV5-1, the J call TRBJ2-3; 8 positions match TRBD1. Trimming took 6 bases from V and 0 from J; bases not matched to a gene: 6. The CDR3 contains 15 residues. Germline CDR1 SGHRS, CDR2 YFSETQ. CDR3 bases: TGCGCCAGCAACAAGGACAGGGCTAGCACAGATACGCAGTATTTT. Amino acid sequence: CASNKDRASTDTQYF.

J is TRBJ2-2 and V is TRBV6-5; 9 bases fit TRBD1. Germline V gives CDR1 MNHEY, CDR2 SVGAGI. The CDR3 loop spans 15 amino acids. V was clipped by 3 bases and J by 7 bases; unmatched bases: 6. The CDR3 region is CASSYWDRESGELFF. CDR3 coding DNA: TGTGCCAGCAGTTATTGGGACAGGGAGAGCGGGGAGCTGTTTTTT.

The chain combines TRBV6-5 with TRBJ2-4, with a weak D call TRBD2 (6 bases). Per the germline V gene, CDR1 is MNHEY and CDR2 is SVGAGI. V lost 2 bases and J lost 8, with 13 bases in between. The CDR3 contains 14 residues. The CDR3 region has the DNA TGTGCCAGCAGTTACCGAGGCAGGGAGGACATTCAGTACTTC. Encoded protein: CASSYRGREDIQYF.